This T cell receptor beta chain stems from a study of blood T cells in healthy people across ages. The wider study: There was about one barcoded beta molecule captured by template switching per two T cells. Whole-study results and caveats: As age increased, TCR beta diversity per million T cells fell in a roughly linear fashion.

Primed by a sample-barcoded 5' primer and a J-beta primer mix, a second PCR proceeded for about 6 to 11 cycles. Researchers report that a template-switch adaptor with 12 random nucleotides tagged each cDNA molecule. From each sample, at least 2.5 million paired-end reads containing CDR3 were obtained. TCRdb itself ran the 5' RACE reads through MiXCR, one entry per CDR3 protein. The data hold around 1.1 million distinct CDR3 sequences, with under 40% observed a single time. About this clonotype: The antigen remains undetermined.

Looked up from germline, CDR1 is SGHRS and CDR2 is YFSETQ. V was cut by 5 bases and J by 7 bases, with 19 bases left in between. The CDR3 runs 14 residues. The genes are TRBV5-1 and TRBJ2-7, with D possibly TRBD2 on 5 matching bases. The receptor's source is a man between 18 and 35 years old in good health. What was sequenced was blood. The DNA for the CDR3 is TGCGCCAGCAGTCAGGACGGGGTTAGCGATGAGCAGTACTTC. Translation gives CASSQDGVSDEQYF.